This record concerns one T cell receptor (beta chain) sequence. Its cognate antigen is unknown. V lost 8 bases to trimming and J lost 3 bases; unmatched junction nucleotides: 12. From germline, CDR1 is MNHNS and CDR2 SASEGT. This CDR3 region has 15 residues. These data are taken from a study of shared clonotypes between healthy human individuals. Overall study: Three plates each covered CD4 naive and memory; CD8 naive two, CD8 memory one.

Some clones are missing from TCRdb's copy, which holds only in-frame ones; the method was immunoSEQ multiplex PCR. The table has around 550,000 clones, about 95% seen once; the top ten hold over 0.1%. CD45RO-negative cells were positively selected for CCR7, leaving out terminally differentiated effector memory CD45RA+ cells. Study results and caveats: Memory subsets generally showed lower estimated richness than naive subsets.

The chain recombines TRBV6-1 with TRBJ2-7; TRBD1 matches at 8 bases. This receptor was identified in a woman aged 25 to 39 in good health. Specimen: naive CD8+ T cells sorted from blood. The CDR3 DNA reads TGTGCCAGCTTACCGGACAGGGCGGTCGACTACGAGCAGTACTTC. The encoded protein is CASLPDRAVDYEQYF.